Listed below are T cell receptor beta chains from one sample, sequenced in a study of beta chain features in type 1 diabetes. The method was immunoSEQ multiplex PCR; TCRdb's version includes in-frame clones alone and lacks a portion of them. The sample carries around 430,000 clones, about 32% recorded once. Sequences were obtained from naive CD4+ T cells from blood. The receptors derive from a man younger than 35 in good health. Each CDR3 is given with its conserved first and last residue. A D gene is named only where the DNA matches it firmly. Where a row states a size, it is once, few, many or the class of an expanded clone; other rows omit it.

CDR3nt: TGCGCCAGCAGCTTGGGAACAGGAACAACTAATGAAAAACTGTTTTTT; CDR3aa: CASSLGTGTTNEKLFF; j_gene: TRBJ1-4; v_gene: TRBV5-1; abundance: .; d_gene: .
CDR3nt: TGTGCCTGGATACGGACGGGAGAATGGACTGAAGCTTTCTTT; CDR3aa: CAWIRTGEWTEAFF; j_gene: TRBJ1-1; v_gene: TRBV30; abundance: .; d_gene: .
CDR3nt: TGTGCCAGCTCACCAACCCCCGGGACTAGCCAAGAGACCCAGTACTTC; CDR3aa: CASSPTPGTSQETQYF; j_gene: TRBJ2-5; v_gene: TRBV18; abundance: .; d_gene: TRBD2
CDR3nt: TGCGCCAGCAGCCTCGGTAGGGAGCAGTTCTTC; CDR3aa: CASSLGREQFF; j_gene: TRBJ2-1; v_gene: TRBV4-3; abundance: few; d_gene: .
CDR3nt: TGTGCCAGTAGCCCGGGACTTCGCAATGAGCAGTTCTTC; CDR3aa: CASSPGLRNEQFF; j_gene: TRBJ2-1; v_gene: TRBV19; abundance: .; d_gene: .
CDR3nt: TGTGCCAGCAGTCCCCTGACCGGCCTGAGGGCCCAGTACTTC; CDR3aa: CASSPLTGLRAQYF; j_gene: TRBJ2-5; v_gene: TRBV28; abundance: few; d_gene: .
CDR3nt: TGTGCCAGCAAAAGCGGAAGGACTAGCGGGCAAGAGACCCAGTACTTC; CDR3aa: CASKSGRTSGQETQYF; j_gene: TRBJ2-5; v_gene: TRBV2; abundance: few; d_gene: TRBD2
CDR3nt: TGTGCCAGTAGTGTCCGGGTTCCGACAGATACGCAGTATTTT; CDR3aa: CASSVRVPTDTQYF; j_gene: TRBJ2-3; v_gene: TRBV19; abundance: .; d_gene: .
CDR3nt: TGTGCCAGCAGTGATGTCCGGCGGGGGAACACTGAAGCTTTCTTT; CDR3aa: CASSDVRRGNTEAFF; j_gene: TRBJ1-1; v_gene: TRBV2; abundance: .; d_gene: .
CDR3nt: TGCAGCGTTGAACCGAGGGCGAACACTGAAGCTTTCTTT; CDR3aa: CSVEPRANTEAFF; j_gene: TRBJ1-1; v_gene: TRBV29-1; abundance: few; d_gene: .
CDR3nt: TGTGCCAGCAGCCGTGGACAGACCTACGAGCAGTACTTC; CDR3aa: CASSRGQTYEQYF; j_gene: TRBJ2-7; v_gene: TRBV14; abundance: few; d_gene: .
CDR3nt: TGTGCCAGCAGCCCCGACCCCTACAATGAGCAGTTCTTC; CDR3aa: CASSPDPYNEQFF; j_gene: TRBJ2-1; v_gene: TRBV7-2; abundance: .; d_gene: .
CDR3nt: TGTGCCAGCAGCATCGCCTCCGGGCTCTCCTACGAGCAGTACTTC; CDR3aa: CASSIASGLSYEQYF; j_gene: TRBJ2-7; v_gene: TRBV7-2; abundance: .; d_gene: .
CDR3nt: TGTGCCAGCAGCCTCTCACTAGAGGAGGCGGAGACCCAGTACTTC; CDR3aa: CASSLSLEEAETQYF; j_gene: TRBJ2-5; v_gene: TRBV9; abundance: .; d_gene: .
CDR3nt: TGTGCCATCGGGGCATTCTCCTACGAGCAGTACTTC; CDR3aa: CAIGAFSYEQYF; j_gene: TRBJ2-7; v_gene: TRBV7-9; abundance: .; d_gene: .
CDR3nt: TGTGCCTGGAAGGGCGGGAATGAGCAGTACTTC; CDR3aa: CAWKGGNEQYF; j_gene: TRBJ2-7; v_gene: TRBV30; abundance: few; d_gene: .
CDR3nt: TGTGCCATCAGTGAGTGGGGTGAAAAACTGTTTTTT; CDR3aa: CAISEWGEKLFF; j_gene: TRBJ1-4; v_gene: TRBV10-3; abundance: few; d_gene: .
CDR3nt: TGTGCCATCAGTGATAAGGGAGAGGAAAAACTGTTTTTT; CDR3aa: CAISDKGEEKLFF; j_gene: TRBJ1-4; v_gene: TRBV10-3; abundance: .; d_gene: .
CDR3nt: TGTGCCAGCAGCCCACGGACAGGGGCCTACGAGCAGTACTTC; CDR3aa: CASSPRTGAYEQYF; j_gene: TRBJ2-7; v_gene: TRBV27; abundance: .; d_gene: TRBD1
CDR3nt: TGTGCCTGGAGTCGGGATCCCGGGTCACCCCTCCACTTT; CDR3aa: CAWSRDPGSPLHF; j_gene: TRBJ1-6; v_gene: TRBV30; abundance: few; d_gene: .
CDR3nt: TGTGCCAGCAGTATGAGGCGGGACACTGAAGCTTTCTTT; CDR3aa: CASSMRRDTEAFF; j_gene: TRBJ1-1; v_gene: TRBV27; abundance: .; d_gene: .
CDR3nt: TGCGCCAGCAGCGGGTCGACAGGCTACGAGCAGTACTTC; CDR3aa: CASSGSTGYEQYF; j_gene: TRBJ2-7; v_gene: TRBV5-1; abundance: .; d_gene: .
CDR3nt: TGTGCCAGCAGCTTGGCTAGCGGCTACAATGAGCAGTTCTTC; CDR3aa: CASSLASGYNEQFF; j_gene: TRBJ2-1; v_gene: TRBV7-9; abundance: .; d_gene: TRBD2
CDR3nt: TGTGCCTGGAGCCGCGGGACAGGGCCCTACGAGCAGTACTTC; CDR3aa: CAWSRGTGPYEQYF; j_gene: TRBJ2-7; v_gene: TRBV30; abundance: few; d_gene: TRBD1
CDR3nt: TGCGCCAGCAGTCAACCAGCGACAGGTTTCTACACCTTC; CDR3aa: CASSQPATGFYTF; j_gene: TRBJ1-2; v_gene: TRBV23-1; abundance: .; d_gene: .
CDR3nt: TGCGCCAGCAGCCATGTAGCGGGAGGGCAGTTCTTC; CDR3aa: CASSHVAGGQFF; j_gene: TRBJ2-1; v_gene: TRBV4-1; abundance: .; d_gene: TRBD2